This T cell receptor beta chain was retrieved from a study of cytomegalovirus exposure and HLA in healthy donors. The CDR3 has 15 amino acids. Germline V CDR1 and CDR2: LGHNA, YNFKEQ. Between the trimmed V and J ends, which lost 0 bases and 2 bases, there was a span of 9 bases. Concerning this clone: Antigen unknown.

Primers included in the PCR were 60 Vbeta and 13 Jbeta primers. Only in-frame clones appear in the TCRdb table, and some are missing; sequencing was by immunoSEQ multiplex PCR. The table lists some 200,000 clones, about 76% of them singletons. Study results and limitations: Later work associated 16,951 TCR beta sequences with HLA alleles at 0.05 false discovery rate. Several of the most significant clusters appeared, in a later analysis, to be linked to common viral pathogens.

The sequenced sample was PBMCs. The rearrangement joins TRBV4-2 to TRBJ2-3; D is undetermined. The receptor was derived from a male donor in good health and CMV-seropositive. The CDR3 nucleotides are TGTGCCAGCAGCCAAGATCGCGAGATCACAGATACGCAGTATTTT. Its translation: CASSQDREITDTQYF.